This T cell receptor (beta chain) was sequenced during a study of cytomegalovirus exposure and HLA in healthy donors. Notes on the study in general: Later analysis associated a missense DCLRE1C variant with TCR beta V- and J-gene trimming. It has been reported that TCR beta sequences accurately predicted the HLA-A and HLA-B alleles of most subjects. Analysis performed later found roughly 17,000 TCR beta sequences associated with HLA alleles at 0.05 false discovery rate.

Germline assignment: CDR1 SGHTA and CDR2 FQGTGA. This CDR3 is 17 amino acids long. Losses at the gene ends were 4 bases for V and 1 base for J; bases not matched to a gene: 7. As to this clone: Its antigen remains unknown.

The primer mix had 60 Vbeta and 13 Jbeta primers. Sequencing used immunoSEQ multiplex PCR; TCRdb keeps in-frame clones, though not all of them. The sample lists about 83,000 clones; over 60% were seen once. This sequence was found in a man aged 55-75 years in good health and CMV-seronegative. Sequenced: PBMCs. V gene TRBV7-3 combines with J gene TRBJ2-3; 11 nucleotides line up with TRBD2. The CDR3 loop is CASSSGLAGGGTDTQYF. The CDR3 DNA follows: TGTGCCAGCAGCTCTGGATTAGCGGGGGGGGGCACAGATACGCAGTATTTT. The entire variable domain, with the rest obtained from reference TRBV7-3 and TRBJ2-3, is as follows: GAGVSQTPSNKVTEKGKYVELRCDPISGHTALYWYRQSLGQGPEFLIYFQGTGAADDSGLPNDRFFAVRPEGSVSTLKIQRTERGDSAVYLCASSSGLAGGGTDTQYFGPGTRLTVL.